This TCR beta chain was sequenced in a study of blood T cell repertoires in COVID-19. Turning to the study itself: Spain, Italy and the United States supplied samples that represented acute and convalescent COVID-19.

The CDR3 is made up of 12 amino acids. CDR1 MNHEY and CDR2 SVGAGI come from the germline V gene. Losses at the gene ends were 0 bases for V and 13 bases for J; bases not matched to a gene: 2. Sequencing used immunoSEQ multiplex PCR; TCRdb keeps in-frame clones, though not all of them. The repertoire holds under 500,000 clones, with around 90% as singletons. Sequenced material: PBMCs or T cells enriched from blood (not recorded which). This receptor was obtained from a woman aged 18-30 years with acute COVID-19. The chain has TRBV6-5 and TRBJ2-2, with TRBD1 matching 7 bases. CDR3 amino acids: CASSYSGGGLFF. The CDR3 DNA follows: TGTGCCAGCAGTTACTCAGGGGGCGGGCTGTTTTTT.